Following are 24 T cell receptor beta chains from one sample sequenced in a study of Graves' ophthalmopathy and Graves' hyperthyroidism. TCR beta CDR3 regions were amplified from RNA transcripts. HTBI-primed first-round RT-PCR preceded second-round multiplex PCR. Each CDR3 protein is one row after TCRdb ran MiXCR on the multiplex PCR reads. The data contain about 590,000 distinct CDR3 sequences, roughly 39% of them seen just once; the ten biggest clones take up about 4.2%. The sample comprised peripheral blood or thyroid tissue (not recorded which). The source is an adult man with Graves' hyperthyroidism.

This CDR3 is CASSITRDIEAFF. DNA for the CDR3: TGTGCCAGCAGCATAACCCGGGACATTGAAGCTTTCTTT. The chain employs TRBV11-3 and TRBJ1-1; TRBD1 might be the D (6 bases). Germline CDR1 is SGHNT and CDR2 is YENEEA. V lost 5 bases and J lost 7, with 14 bases in between. The CDR3 covers 13 residues.

Regarding this clonotype: A read error is likely, as this CDR3 ends without the conserved phenylalanine or tryptophan. It is unclear where the CDR3 begins or ends on the DNA, so no DNA is shown, and the CDR3 is as TCRdb lists it. The chain has TRBV7-8 and TRBJ2-6; the table gives TRBD2 as D, unverified against the DNA. Looked up from germline, CDR1 is SGHVS and CDR2 is FQNEAQ. Ends included, the CDR3 has 8 residues. The CDR3 loop is CASSLITS.

This chain connects TRBV29-1 to TRBJ2-7, with TRBD1 matching 10 bases. CDR1 and CDR2 from the germline V gene are SQVTM and ANQGSEA. V lost 7 bases, J lost 4 bases, and 13 bases stayed unmatched. CDR3 length: 15 residues. The CDR3: CSARSGTGVIYEQYF. For the CDR3, the DNA is TGCAGCGCTCGGTCAGGGACAGGGGTTATTTACGAGCAGTACTTC.

The J gene is TRBJ1-4, the V gene TRBV7-9; D might be TRBD1 (5 bases). The CDR3 runs 17 residues. V was clipped by 3 bases and J by 3 bases, with 17 bases between them. The germline V gene encodes CDR1 SEHNR and CDR2 FQNEAQ (reference sequence). CDR3: CASSFEGGVAANEKLFF. CDR3 nucleotides: TGTGCCAGCAGCTTTGAGGGAGGGGTCGCGGCTAATGAAAAACTGTTTTTT. The full variable domain, in which reference TRBV7-9 and TRBJ1-4 provide the parts outside the CDR3, is DTGVSQNPRHKITKRGQNVTFRCDPISEHNRLYWYRQTLGQGPEFLTYFQNEAQLEKSRLLSDRFSAERPKGSFSTLEIQRTEQGDSAMYLCASSFEGGVAANEKLFFGSGTQLSVL.

This sequence joins TRBV5-6 and TRBJ1-6; D possibly corresponds to TRBD1 (6 bases). This CDR3 spans 16 amino acids. From germline, CDR1 is SGHDT and CDR2 YYEEEE. The V and J ends lost 5 bases and 9 bases respectively, with 21 bases between them. CDR3 residues: CASRPLGGPGGSPLHF. In DNA, the CDR3 is TGTGCCAGCAGACCACTAGGGGGGCCGGGAGGTTCACCCCTCCACTTT.

This clonotype was recorded at least ten times. This chain joins TRBV14 and TRBJ2-7; 7 bases align to TRBD2. The CDR3 is made up of 18 amino acids. CDR1 and CDR2 from the germline V gene are SGHDN and FVKESK. V lost 1 base to trimming and J lost 4 bases; unmatched junction nucleotides: 16. The CDR3 region is CASSQGGGLGPRAYEQYF. The CDR3 DNA reads as TGTGCCAGCAGCCAAGGGGGGGGATTGGGGCCACGCGCTTACGAGCAGTACTTC. The complete variable domain, with remaining parts taken from reference TRBV14 and TRBJ2-7, reads EAGVTQFPSHSVIEKGQTVTLRCDPISGHDNLYWYRRVMGKEIKFLLHFVKESKQDESGMPNNRFLAERTGGTYSTLKVQPAELEDSGVYFCASSQGGGLGPRAYEQYFGPGTRLTVT.

This chain connects TRBV20-1 to TRBJ1-2; tentatively, D is TRBD1 (5 bases). The CDR3 is made up of 12 amino acids. Germline-derived CDR1 and CDR2 are DFQATT and SNEGSKA (reference sequence). Trimming pared 4 bases from V and 8 bases from J, leaving 14 bases between. The CDR3 DNA reads as TGCAGTGCTATAGCTTGGCGGGGGGGCTACACCTTC. It yields the protein CSAIAWRGGYTF.

This clonotype was seen many times. The rearrangement links TRBV10-3 to TRBJ1-1, with D hard to call. The CDR3 consists of 13 residues. Between the trimmed V and J ends, which lost 10 bases and 1 base, there was a span of 13 bases. Per germline, CDR1 ENHRY and CDR2 SYGVKD. CDR3 in amino acids: CASLGGPNTEAFF. In nucleotides, the CDR3 is TGTGCCAGCCTGGGAGGACCGAACACTGAAGCTTTCTTT.

Ten or more counts support this clonotype. The chain combines TRBV11-2 with TRBJ2-7; 8 bases map to TRBD1. Germline V gene data show CDR1 as SGHAT and CDR2 as FQNNGV. The J segment lost 6 bases and the V segment lost 3 bases, leaving 7 bases of the junction unmatched. This CDR3 region has 14 residues. CDR3 nucleotide sequence: TGTGCCAGCAGCTTTCCATCGGACAGGGCCGAGCAGTACTTC. Translating gives CASSFPSDRAEQYF.

This clonotype was seen only a few times. This CDR3 is CASKDRVAYEQYF. CDR3 bases: TGTGCCAGCAAGGACAGGGTAGCCTACGAGCAGTACTTC. V is TRBV2 and J is TRBJ2-7; 8 bases fit TRBD1. The J segment lost 2 bases and the V segment lost 7 bases, leaving 4 bases of the junction unmatched. The CDR3 loop spans 13 amino acids. CDR1 SNHLY and CDR2 FYNNEI come from the germline V gene.

This rearrangement joins TRBV5-1 to TRBJ2-5; either TRBD1 or TRBD2 may supply D (5 bases each). Germline V gene sequence: CDR1 SGHRS, CDR2 YFSETQ. V was pared by 3 bases and J by 7 bases, with 13 bases between. This CDR3 is built from 13 residues. The CDR3 bases are TGCGCCAGCAGCTCGGGGTGGGGCGCGACCCAGTACTTC. This translates into CASSSGWGATQYF.

This clonotype was detected once. The CDR3 is CASSQQDGTTDTQYF. CDR3 nucleotide sequence: TGTGCCAGCAGCCAACAGGACGGCACTACAGATACGCAGTATTTT. The rearrangement links TRBV12-3 or TRBV12-4 to TRBJ2-3; D perhaps matches TRBD1 (5 bases). The CDR3 extends over 15 amino acids. V was cut by 6 bases and J by 3 bases, with 16 bases left in between.

The chain couples TRBV30 to TRBJ2-7, with D tentatively TRBD2 (6 bases). The germline V gene encodes CDR1 GTSNPN and CDR2 SVGIG (reference sequence). The CDR3 is made up of 17 amino acids. V was pared by 3 bases and J by 0 bases, with 21 bases between. DNA for the CDR3: TGTGCCTGGAGATGGAAGGGCCTAGCGTCAAGCTCCTACGAGCAGTACTTC. This translates into CAWRWKGLASSSYEQYF.

This clonotype was observed many times. V is TRBV20-1 and J is TRBJ1-1; D is uncertain. Between the trimmed V and J ends, which lost 7 bases and 6 bases, there was a span of 12 bases. Germline CDR1 DFQATT, CDR2 SNEGSKA (reference sequence). This CDR3 region has 11 residues. CDR3 loop: CSVPTGAEAFF. The DNA of the CDR3 is TGCAGTGTCCCGACGGGCGCTGAAGCTTTCTTT.

At least ten counts were recorded for this clonotype. The V gene is TRBV7-9, the J gene TRBJ2-2, with no clear D. Germline assignment: CDR1 SEHNR and CDR2 FQNEAQ (reference sequence). CDR3 size: 8 residues. Trimming stripped 8 bases from V and 8 bases from J, with 0 bases between. CDR3 sequence reads: CASGELFF. CDR3 DNA: TGTGCCAGCGGGGAGCTGTTTTTT.

Concerning this clonotype: Here the CDR3 omits its conserved ending phenylalanine or tryptophan, so a read error is the likely source. This rearrangement joins TRBV9 to TRBJ1-1, with no clear D. The germline V gene encodes CDR1 SGDLS and CDR2 YYNGEE. Trimming shortened V by 4 bases and J by 0 bases, and 10 bases separated the two germline ends. The CDR3 consists of 14 residues. The CDR3 DNA reads TGTGCCAGCAGCCCTCGAAAGATGAACACTGAAGCTTTCCTT. It yields the protein CASSPRKMNTEAFL.

A word on this clonotype: This could be a read error, since a much larger clone is one nucleotide away. The chain links TRBV7-9 to TRBJ2-5; TRBD1 aligns across 8 bases. The CDR3 spans 15 residues. V shed 5 bases and J 5 bases; nucleotides not matched to a gene: 10. Germline V gene lookup returns CDR1 SEHNR and CDR2 FQNEAQ (reference sequence). This CDR3 is CASSIPRGPRETQYF. CDR3 in DNA: TGTGCCAGCAGCATACCCAGGGGGCCGCGGGAGACCCAGTACTTC.

V usage is TRBV6-6 and J usage is TRBJ2-7; 10 bases agree with TRBD2. This CDR3 has 14 residues. The trim removed 8 bases at V and 4 bases at J, leaving 8 bases unmatched. Germline CDR1 reads MNHNY; CDR2 reads SVGAGI (reference sequence). In nucleotides, the CDR3 is TGTGCCAGCCGGTCTGAGCGGGGGGGATACGAGCAGTACTTC. It specifies CASRSERGGYEQYF.

Only a few counts were recorded for this clonotype. The rearrangement links TRBV3-1 to TRBJ1-2; 7 positions agree with TRBD1. CDR1 is LGHDT, CDR2 YNNKEL, per germline (reference sequence). This CDR3 comprises 14 residues. V shed 2 bases, J shed 4 bases, and the junction held 4 bases outside the gene matches. This chain's CDR3 is CASSQPGQSYGYTF. The CDR3 DNA follows: TGTGCCAGCAGCCAACCGGGACAGAGCTATGGCTACACCTTC.

The chain recombines TRBV7-2 with TRBJ1-3, with D perhaps TRBD1 (6 bases). The CDR3 spans 15 residues. Trimming shortened V by 4 bases and J by 3 bases, and 13 bases separated the two germline ends. Germline values: CDR1 SGHTA, CDR2 FQGNSA. The CDR3 reads CASSSGGASGNTIYF. The CDR3 DNA follows: TGTGCCAGCAGCTCGGGGGGCGCAAGTGGAAACACCATATATTTT.

The chain couples TRBV5-4 to TRBJ2-2; a weak D match, TRBD2 (6 bases). There are 14 residues in the CDR3. The germline V gene has CDR1 SGHNT and CDR2 YYREEE (reference sequence). V was trimmed by 7 bases and J by 6 bases, leaving 16 bases between them. CDR3 nucleotides: TGTGCCAGCGGCTGGCGTTCGGGAGCCGGGGAGCTGTTTTTT. This gives the protein CASGWRSGAGELFF.

This clonotype was observed once. The chain links TRBV20-1 to TRBJ2-5, with 10 bases aligning to TRBD2. Matching the DNA end better, TRBJ2-1 makes the J call doubtful. Germline CDR1 reads DFQATT; CDR2 reads SNEGSKA (reference sequence). The CDR3 covers 14 residues. As DNA, the CDR3 is TGCAGTGCTAGATTAGCGGGGGGTTTTGGTGAGCAGTTCTTC. The encoded protein is CSARLAGGFGEQFF.

This clonotype was seen at least ten times. The chain is built from TRBV29-1 and TRBJ1-2; TRBD1 agrees at 8 bases. After removal of 1 base from V and 5 bases from J, the junction contained 12 bases not matched to a gene. CDR3 length: 16 residues. Per germline, CDR1 SQVTM and CDR2 ANQGSEA. The CDR3 sequence: CSVEGGDWTGPYGYTF. CDR3 nucleotide sequence: TGCAGCGTTGAAGGGGGGGATTGGACAGGGCCATATGGCTACACCTTC.

At least ten counts were recorded for this clonotype. J is TRBJ1-1 and V is TRBV5-1; a weak D match, TRBD1 (5 bases). V gave up 2 bases and J gave up 7 bases, with 12 bases separating them. The CDR3 runs to 13 residues. Germline V gives CDR1 SGHRS, CDR2 YFSETQ. CDR3 nucleotides: TGCGCCAGCAGCTTAGGCAGGGAAGGTGAAGCTTTCTTT. Encoded protein: CASSLGREGEAFF.